The 17 T cell receptor beta chains below all came from one sample that was sequenced in a study of blood T cell repertoires in COVID-19. Sequenced by immunoSEQ multiplex PCR; TCRdb stores in-frame clones only, minus some. The sample yields around 92,000 clones, under 80% seen once. Sequencing was carried out using peripheral blood. These receptors all stem from a man aged 65 to 85 with COVID-19, enrolled during active disease.

This chain joins TRBV4-1 and TRBJ2-2; 7 positions agree with TRBD1. This CDR3 contains 15 residues. Germline CDR1 MGHRA, CDR2 YSYEKL. After removal of 5 bases from V and 8 bases from J, the junction contained 11 bases not matched to a gene. The CDR3 DNA reads TGCGCCAGCAGCAACCCCCCGACAGGGTCAGGGGAGCTGTTTTTT. Translating gives CASSNPPTGSGELFF.

The V and J genes are TRBV30 and TRBJ1-4, with TRBD1 as a possible D gene (5 bases). The CDR3 covers 14 residues. Trimming pared 0 bases from V and 7 bases from J, leaving 12 bases between. From germline, CDR1 is GTSNPN and CDR2 SVGIG (reference sequence). As DNA, the CDR3 is TGTGCCTGGAGTGTACTCTACGGGGGTGAAAAACTGTTTTTT. It yields the protein CAWSVLYGGEKLFF.

The chain combines TRBV7-9 with TRBJ2-4, with TRBD1 identical over 12 bases. Germline CDR1 is SEHNR and CDR2 is FQNEAQ (reference sequence). Trimming removed 6 bases from V and 1 base from J; junction bases left unmatched: 7. The CDR3 length is 17 residues. CDR3 DNA: TGTGCCAGCAGTTCCGGGACAGGGGGCGCGGCCAAAAACATTCAGTACTTC. Amino acids: CASSSGTGGAAKNIQYF.

In its sample, this clone was seen a few times. This sequence joins TRBV2 and TRBJ2-7; D uncertain. Trimming cost V 4 bases and J 3 bases, with 7 bases left between them. This CDR3 is built from 12 residues. CDR1 SNHLY and CDR2 FYNNEI come from the germline V gene. The CDR3 bases are TGTGCCAGCAGTGGAGACAACTACGAGCAGTACTTC. Its translation: CASSGDNYEQYF. Drawing the rest from reference TRBV2 and TRBJ2-7, the complete variable domain is EPEVTQTPSHQVTQMGQEVILRCVPISNHLYFYWYRQILGQKVEFLVSFYNNEISEKSEIFDDQFSVERPDGSNFTLKIRSTKLEDSAMYFCASSGDNYEQYFGPGTRLTVT.

This chain joins TRBV10-3 and TRBJ2-2; D perhaps matches TRBD2 (6 bases). Trimming left V 3 bases short and J 2 bases short, with 10 bases between. CDR1 ENHRY and CDR2 SYGVKD come from the germline V gene. The length of the CDR3 is 15 residues. CDR3 sequence: CAISDLGLNTGELFF. CDR3 bases: TGTGCCATCAGTGATTTGGGACTCAACACCGGGGAGCTGTTTTTT.

This clone came up once. CDR3 region: CASSSRTDTKNIQYF. Here the CDR3 DNA reads TGTGCCAGCAGCTCTAGGACAGATACCAAAAACATTCAGTACTTC. The V and J genes are TRBV11-3 and TRBJ2-4; D possibly corresponds to TRBD1 (6 bases). Trimming pared 4 bases from V and 2 bases from J, leaving 12 bases between. From germline, CDR1 is SGHNT and CDR2 YENEEA. CDR3 length: 15 amino acids.

This chain links TRBV4-1 with TRBJ2-3; TRBD2 agrees at 10 bases. The CDR3 covers 16 residues. Germline trimming cut 4 bases from V and 4 bases from J; bases unmatched to any gene: 8. The germline CDR1 and CDR2 sequences are MGHRA and YSYEKL. CDR3 bases: TGCGCCAGCAGCCGCTTAGCGGGAGGCGGGGCAGATACGCAGTATTTT. It encodes CASSRLAGGGADTQYF.

This clone was observed a handful of times. This CDR3 reads CASSLLNTGELFF. CDR3 nucleotide sequence: TGTGCCAGCAGTTTACTGAACACCGGGGAGCTGTTTTTT. The rearrangement joins TRBV28 to TRBJ2-2; D not resolved. V was clipped by 2 bases and J by 1 base, with 2 bases between them. Germline CDR1 reads MDHEN; CDR2 reads SYDVKM. The CDR3 is 13 residues long.

This clone was seen once. The chain employs TRBV5-1 and TRBJ2-5; 9 bases align to TRBD1. The CDR3 is 14 residues long. With 4 bases clipped from V and 5 bases from J, the junction kept 6 bases outside the gene matches. Germline V lookup: CDR1 SGHRS, CDR2 YFSETQ. CDR3 coding DNA: TGCGCCAGCAGCGTGGGACAGGGTCGCGAGACCCAGTACTTC. Translated: CASSVGQGRETQYF.

This clone was seen only a few times. V is TRBV10-2 and J is TRBJ2-2, with 8 nucleotides matching TRBD2. The CDR3 is made up of 16 amino acids. From germline, CDR1 is WSHSY and CDR2 SAAADI. With 7 bases clipped from V and 6 bases from J, the junction kept 13 bases outside the gene matches. The CDR3 loop reads CASNGETSGKAGELFF. The CDR3 DNA is TGCGCCAGCAACGGGGAAACTAGCGGAAAGGCCGGGGAGCTGTTTTTT.

The table lists this clone with a few counts. The chain carries TRBV28 and TRBJ2-1; 11 positions match TRBD1. Trimming removed 2 bases from V and 6 bases from J; junction bases left unmatched: 3. This CDR3 contains 15 residues. CDR1 and CDR2 (germline): MDHEN, SYDVKM. The CDR3: CASSLQGTGGNEQFF. The CDR3 DNA sequence: TGTGCCAGCAGTTTACAAGGGACAGGGGGCAATGAGCAGTTCTTC.

The rearrangement joins TRBV6-5 to TRBJ2-3, with 11 positions matching TRBD1. The CDR3 length is 14 residues. J lost 5 bases, V lost 6 bases, and 4 bases had no gene match. CDR1 MNHEY and CDR2 SVGAGI come from the germline V gene. DNA of the CDR3: TGTGCCAGCAGCAGGACAGGGGGCTTAGATACGCAGTATTTT. Translating it yields CASSRTGGLDTQYF.

CDR3 nucleotide sequence: TGTGCCAGCAGTCGACAGGGCTATGGCTACACCTTC. Amino acid sequence: CASSRQGYGYTF. The V and J genes are TRBV12-3 or TRBV12-4 and TRBJ1-2, with 7 bases aligning to TRBD1. This CDR3 has 12 amino acids. After removal of 5 bases from V and 4 bases from J, the junction contained 1 base not matched to a gene.

The chain uses TRBV4-3 and TRBJ2-1; TRBD2 matches at 8 bases. From germline, CDR1 is LGHNA and CDR2 YSLEER. V was pared by 4 bases and J by 8 bases, with 13 bases of the junction left unmatched. The CDR3 length is 16 residues. CDR3 region: CASSPVVPGGKDEQFF. The CDR3 region has the DNA TGCGCCAGCAGCCCCGTTGTTCCGGGAGGGAAGGATGAGCAGTTCTTC.

This rearrangement joins TRBV5-6 to TRBJ2-3, with D possibly matching TRBD2 (6 bases). The germline V and J ends were trimmed by 4 bases and 0 bases, with 18 bases remaining between them. The germline CDR1 and CDR2 sequences are SGHDT and YYEEEE. The CDR3 is made up of 17 amino acids. CDR3 DNA: TGTGCCAGCAGCCGTTTTCTAGCGACCATAAGCACAGATACGCAGTATTTT. Its protein is CASSRFLATISTDTQYF. Drawing the rest from reference TRBV5-6 and TRBJ2-3, the complete variable domain is DAGVTQSPTHLIKTRGQQVTLRCSPKSGHDTVSWYQQALGQGPQFIFQYYEEEERQRGNFPDRFSGHQFPNYSSELNVNALLLGDSALYLCASSRFLATISTDTQYFGPGTRLTVL.

The chain links TRBV5-1 to TRBJ2-5; 8 bases align to TRBD2. V gave up 4 bases and J gave up 5 bases; unmatched junction bases: 4. Looked up from germline, CDR1 is SGHRS and CDR2 is YFSETQ. The CDR3 spans 13 residues. The CDR3 DNA follows: TGCGCCAGCAGCGAAAGCGGGAGCGAGACCCAGTACTTC. Translated: CASSESGSETQYF.

The chain has TRBV7-2 and TRBJ2-1; D possibly corresponds to TRBD2 (6 bases). This CDR3 has 13 amino acids. Germline CDR1 is SGHTA and CDR2 is FQGNSA. V was trimmed by 5 bases and J by 6 bases, leaving 11 bases between them. The CDR3 is CASSRRRGNEQFF. In DNA, the CDR3 is TGTGCCAGCAGCCGAAGGAGGGGCAATGAGCAGTTCTTC.